This T cell receptor beta chain was observed in a study of shared clonotypes between healthy human individuals. Researchers partitioned CD4+ cells into CD45RA+ naive and CD45RA-negative memory subsets. Sequenced by immunoSEQ multiplex PCR; TCRdb stores in-frame clones only, minus some. This sample has more than 1,200,000 clones, with roughly 98.5% found just once. In the case of this clone: Its cognate antigen is unknown.

Study observations and caveats: The sampled material consisted only of blood, and tissue repertoires are likely to differ. Measured sharing among donors was expected to vary with sequencing depth. Several donors held around 5% of naive CD4 clonotypes in common.

The receptor's source is a young man in good health. The sample comprised naive CD4+ T cells sorted from blood. The subset is: CD45RA+ positively selected.

In DNA form, the CDR3 reads TGTGCCTGGAGACCGGGACAGAACTACAATGAGCAGTTCTTC. Translation: CAWRPGQNYNEQFF. The V call is TRBV30, the J call TRBJ2-1, with 7 bases matching TRBD1. The J segment lost 3 bases and the V segment lost 3 bases, leaving 5 bases of the junction unmatched. Germline CDR1 reads GTSNPN; CDR2 reads SVGIG (reference sequence). The CDR3 has 14 amino acids.